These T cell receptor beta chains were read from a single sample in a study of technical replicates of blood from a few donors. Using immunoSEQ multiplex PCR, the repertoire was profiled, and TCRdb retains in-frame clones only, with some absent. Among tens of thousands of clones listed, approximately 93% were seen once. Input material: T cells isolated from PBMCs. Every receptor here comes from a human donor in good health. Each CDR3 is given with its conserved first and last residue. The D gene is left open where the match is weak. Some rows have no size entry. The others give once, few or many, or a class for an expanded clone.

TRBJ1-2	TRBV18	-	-	TGTGCCACCAGACAGTTAGCTAACTATGGCTACACCTTC	CATRQLANYGYTF
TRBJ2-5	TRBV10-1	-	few	TGCGCCAGCAGTGAATACCCCCGGGAGACCCAGTACTTC	CASSEYPRETQYF
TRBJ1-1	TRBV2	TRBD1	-	TGTGCCAGCCGGGATGGACAGGGGCCCAATGAAGCTTTCTTT	CASRDGQGPNEAFF
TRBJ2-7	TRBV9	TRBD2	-	TGTGCCAGCAGCGGTAGCGGGGGGTCATCAAACCAGTACTTC	CASSGSGGSSNQYF
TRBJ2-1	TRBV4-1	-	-	TGCGCCAGCAGCCAAGACGGCGGGGCCAATGAGCAGTTCTTC	CASSQDGGANEQFF
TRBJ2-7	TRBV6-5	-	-	TGTGCCAGCAGTTACTACAAAAGCTCCTACGAGCAGTACTTC	CASSYYKSSYEQYF
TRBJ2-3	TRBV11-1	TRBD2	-	TGTGCCAGCAGCATTCTGTCGGGAGGCTCAAGACTAGATACGCAGTATTTT	CASSILSGGSRLDTQYF
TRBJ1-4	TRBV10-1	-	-	TGCGCCAGCAGTGAGGGAGCGGGTGAAAAACTGTTTTTT	CASSEGAGEKLFF
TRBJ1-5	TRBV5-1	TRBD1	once	TGCGCCAGCAGCTTGGACCGGGACAGGGCGATCCATAGCAATCAGCCCCAGCATTTT	CASSLDRDRAIHSNQPQHF
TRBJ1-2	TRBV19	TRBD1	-	TGTGCCAGTAGTCAGGGGGCCGACTATGGCTACACCTTC	CASSQGADYGYTF
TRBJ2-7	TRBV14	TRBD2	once	TGTGCCAGCAGCCAAGATACTAGCGGCTACGAGCAGTACTTC	CASSQDTSGYEQYF
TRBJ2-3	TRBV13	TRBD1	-	TGTGCCAGCAGCTTAGGCACAGGGGGCTACGGAGATACGCAGTATTTT	CASSLGTGGYGDTQYF
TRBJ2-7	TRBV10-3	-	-	TGTGCCATCAGTGGGTTCGGCGGCTCCTACGAGCAGTACTTC	CAISGFGGSYEQYF
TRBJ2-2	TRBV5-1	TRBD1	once	TGCGCCAGCAGCTCACAGGGGCCCCCCGGGGAGCTGTTTTTT	CASSSQGPPGELFF
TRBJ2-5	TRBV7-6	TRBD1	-	TGTGCCAGCAGCTTAGTCCCCGAGGGACAGGGAGGGGAGACCCAGTACTTC	CASSLVPEGQGGETQYF
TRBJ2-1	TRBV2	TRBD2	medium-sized	TGTGCCAGCAGCGAATGGACTAGCGGCGCCTACAATGAGCAGTTCTTC	CASSEWTSGAYNEQFF
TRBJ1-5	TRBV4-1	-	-	TGCGCCAGCAGCCCCTATTTGGTGGGCAATCAGCCCCAGCATTTT	CASSPYLVGNQPQHF
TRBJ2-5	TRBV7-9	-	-	TGTGCCAGCCGCCTTAGCGGCCAAGAGACCCAGTACTTC	CASRLSGQETQYF
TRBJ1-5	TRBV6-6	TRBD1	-	TGTGCCAGCAGTCCACGGGACAGGGCGGGGCAGCCCCAGCATTTT	CASSPRDRAGQPQHF
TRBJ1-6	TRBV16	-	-	TGTGCCAGCGCTTTCCGGGACTCCTATAATTCACCCCTCCACTTT	CASAFRDSYNSPLHF
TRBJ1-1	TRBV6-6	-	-	TGTGCCAGCAGTTACTCCCGAGGAACTGAAGCTTTCTTT	CASSYSRGTEAFF
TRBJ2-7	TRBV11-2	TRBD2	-	TGTGCCAGCAGCTTAGGTCGGACTAGCGGGAGGGGATACGAGCAGTACTTC	CASSLGRTSGRGYEQYF
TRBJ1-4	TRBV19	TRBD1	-	TGTGCCAGTAGTATCTTGGGACAGGGTAATGAAAAACTGTTTTTT	CASSILGQGNEKLFF
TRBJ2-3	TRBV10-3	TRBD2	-	TGTGCCATCAGTGGACTAGCGGGAGCCCAAGATACGCAGTATTTT	CAISGLAGAQDTQYF
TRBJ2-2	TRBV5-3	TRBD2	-	TGTGCCAGAAGCGCCGGACTAGCGGGACTTCAAGTTAGAGTCACCGGGGAGCTGTTTTTT	CARSAGLAGLQVRVTGELFF
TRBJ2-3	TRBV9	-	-	TGTGCCAGCAGCGTAGCGGGGAACCCCACAGATACGCAGTATTTT	CASSVAGNPTDTQYF
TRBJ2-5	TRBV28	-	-	TGTGCCAGCAGTTTCGGCAGGGTCATCGAAGAGACCCAGTACTTC	CASSFGRVIEETQYF
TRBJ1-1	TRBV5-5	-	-	TGTGCCAGCAGCCTCCCGCAGGGTCAGGGCACTGAAGCTTTCTTT	CASSLPQGQGTEAFF
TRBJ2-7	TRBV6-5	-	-	TGTGCCAGCAGTTCCCAAACAGGGAGCTCCTACGAGCAGTACTTC	CASSSQTGSSYEQYF
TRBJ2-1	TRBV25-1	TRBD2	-	TGTGCCAGCAGTGAATTTATCCTAGCGGGAGTTTTCTTC	CASSEFILAGVFF
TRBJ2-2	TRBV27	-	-	TGTGCCAGCAGTTTGTATAACACCGGGGAGCTGTTTTTT	CASSLYNTGELFF
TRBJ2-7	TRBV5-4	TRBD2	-	TGTGCCAGCAGCTACGACGGGGGGACCTACGTCGAGCAGTACTTC	CASSYDGGTYVEQYF
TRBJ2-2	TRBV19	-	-	TGTGCCAGTAGGGAGAGAAGGACCGGGGAGCTGTTTTTT	CASRERRTGELFF
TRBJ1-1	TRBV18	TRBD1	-	TGTGCCAGCTTACTCCGGGGACAGGGCGGTACTGAAGCTTTCTTT	CASLLRGQGGTEAFF
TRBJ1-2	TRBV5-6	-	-	TGTGCCAGCAGCTTGGTCGGGGGATACTATGGCTACACCTTC	CASSLVGGYYGYTF
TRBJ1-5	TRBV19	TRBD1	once	TGTGCCAGTACCTCAAGGGGGGACAGGGGGTATCAGCCCCAGCATTTT	CASTSRGDRGYQPQHF
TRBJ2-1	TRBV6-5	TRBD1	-	TGTGCCAGCAGTCGACAGGGGGGTTACAATGAGCAGTTCTTC	CASSRQGGYNEQFF
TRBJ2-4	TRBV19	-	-	TGTGCCAGTAGGAGGGGGAACATTCAGTACTTC	CASRRGNIQYF
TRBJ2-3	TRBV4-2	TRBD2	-	TGTGCCAGCAGCCAAGTGGCTAGCGGGGGCACAGATACGCAGTATTTT	CASSQVASGGTDTQYF
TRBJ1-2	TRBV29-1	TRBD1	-	TGCAGCGTTGAACTAGGACAGGGGAACTATGGCTACACCTTC	CSVELGQGNYGYTF